These 3 T cell receptor beta chains share one sample of origin, sequenced in a study of cytomegalovirus exposure and HLA in healthy donors. Sequencing was performed with immunoSEQ multiplex PCR; in TCRdb, only in-frame clones are kept and a portion is missing. This repertoire shows around 300,000 clones, over 75% found once; its top ten account for around 0.96%. The specimen sequenced was PBMCs. The origin of the receptors is a man aged 30 to 39 in good health and CMV-seronegative.

The count of this clone is one. The rearrangement links TRBV29-1 to TRBJ2-7; 13 nucleotides agree with TRBD2. Looked up from germline, CDR1 is SQVTM and CDR2 is ANQGSEA. J lost 0 bases, V lost 5 bases, and 7 bases had no gene match. The CDR3 contains 16 residues. Written as DNA, the CDR3 is TGCAGCGTTTGGGAGGGACTAGCGGGACACTCCTACGAGCAGTACTTC. This sequence encodes CSVWEGLAGHSYEQYF.

The rearrangement joins TRBV28 to TRBJ2-5, with D possibly being TRBD1 (5 bases). The germline gives CDR1 MDHEN, CDR2 SYDVKM. There are 13 residues in the CDR3. V was trimmed by 7 bases and J by 7 bases, leaving 16 bases between them. CDR3 sequence: CASTHNRKGTQYF. In DNA form, the CDR3 reads TGTGCCAGCACCCACAACAGGAAAGGGACCCAGTACTTC.

The V gene is TRBV6-5, the J gene TRBJ1-2, with D perhaps TRBD1 (5 bases). Trimming took 6 bases from V and 7 from J, leaving 9 bases between them. Per germline, CDR1 MNHEY and CDR2 SVGAGI. The CDR3 extends over 11 amino acids. CDR3 sequence reads: CASRAGFGYTF. CDR3 coding DNA: TGTGCCAGCAGGGCAGGGTTTGGCTACACCTTC.